This T cell receptor (beta chain) was observed in a study of T-cell reconstitution after alpha-beta-depleted transplantation in children. Unique molecular identifiers were incorporated during preparation of the TCRbeta library. Each CDR3 protein gets one entry after TCRdb re-called the PCR reads with MiXCR. The sample contains approximately 490,000 distinct CDR3 sequences, around 13% of which appear only once. The CDR3 length is 17 residues. V dropped 2 bases and J dropped 0; count of bases not matched to a gene: 7. The sample was PBMCs from the stem cell graft donor, taken from the stem cell graft. The sequence was collected from a human donor who donated a stem cell graft to a child with combined immunodeficiency. J is TRBJ2-1 and V is TRBV12-3 or TRBV12-4; TRBD2 matches at 7 bases. The CDR3 DNA is TGTGCCAGCAGTTTATATAGCTGGACTAGCTCCTACAATGAGCAGTTCTTC. This encodes CASSLYSWTSSYNEQFF.